These T cell receptor beta chains were read from a single sample in a study of cytomegalovirus exposure and HLA in healthy donors. TCRdb's table, derived via immunoSEQ multiplex PCR, lists solely in-frame clones and lacks some. The sample consists of 100,000 to 120,000 clones, over 55% of them appearing once. Sequences were obtained from PBMCs. The receptors here all came from a man in his late teens or twenties in good health and CMV-seropositive. The CDR3 runs from the conserved cysteine through the conserved F or W. A D gene is named only where the DNA matches it firmly. Rows give clone size only sometimes, using once, few, many, or a class for an expanded clone.

clone_size,d_call,v_call,j_call,cdr3_aa,cdr3_nt
.,.,TRBV30,TRBJ1-1,CAWSVSPTEAFF,TGTGCCTGGAGTGTTAGCCCCACTGAAGCTTTCTTT
.,.,TRBV10-2,TRBJ2-1,CASSAGVSSYNEQFF,TGCGCCAGCAGTGCAGGGGTCAGCTCCTACAATGAGCAGTTCTTC
.,.,TRBV7-6,TRBJ2-3,CASRRASTDTQYF,TGTGCCAGCAGGCGAGCCTCCACAGATACGCAGTATTTT
.,.,TRBV5-4,TRBJ1-2,CASSLGTVNYGYTF,TGTGCCAGCAGCTTGGGGACAGTTAACTATGGCTACACCTTC
.,TRBD1,TRBV11-2,TRBJ1-1,CASRKAGGISTEAFF,TGTGCCAGCAGGAAGGCAGGGGGAATAAGCACTGAAGCTTTCTTT
.,TRBD1,TRBV5-1,TRBJ2-7,CASSSTTGYSYEQYF,TGCGCCAGCAGCTCCACGACAGGGTATTCCTACGAGCAGTACTTC
.,.,TRBV28,TRBJ1-2,CASSLGGYGYTF,TGTGCCAGCAGTTTGGGGGGCTATGGCTACACCTTC
.,TRBD1,TRBV7-2,TRBJ2-2,CASRPTGGNTGELFF,TGTGCCAGCAGACCGACAGGGGGCAACACCGGGGAGCTGTTTTTT
.,.,TRBV6-5,TRBJ1-1,CASQPTVNTEAFF,TGTGCCAGCCAACCAACAGTGAACACTGAAGCTTTCTTT
.,.,TRBV29-1,TRBJ1-1,CSVALGGGEAFF,TGCAGCGTGGCCTTGGGGGGGGGTGAAGCTTTCTTT
.,.,TRBV28,TRBJ2-7,CASSFRGPSSYEQYF,TGTGCCAGCAGTTTCAGGGGCCCAAGCTCCTACGAGCAGTACTTC
few,.,TRBV29-1,TRBJ1-2,CSAMGGPSGGYTF,TGCAGCGCGATGGGGGGTCCTTCGGGAGGCTACACCTTC
.,TRBD1,TRBV23-1,TRBJ2-7,CASSYPGQTYEQHF,TGCGCCAGCAGCTATCCGGGACAGACCTACGAGCAGCACTTC
.,.,TRBV9,TRBJ2-3,CASSVGPVTDTQYF,TGTGCCAGCAGCGTAGGTCCGGTCACAGATACGCAGTATTTT
.,.,TRBV5-6,TRBJ2-2,CASSLVAGFVGELFF,TGTGCCAGCAGCTTGGTGGCAGGGTTTGTCGGGGAGCTGTTTTTT
.,.,TRBV11-2,TRBJ2-2,CASSPVFPGELFF,TGTGCCAGCAGCCCCGTGTTTCCCGGGGAGCTGTTTTTT
.,.,TRBV10-3,TRBJ1-2,CAIQEGWDYGYTF,TGTGCCATCCAGGAGGGGTGGGACTATGGCTACACCTTC
few,TRBD1,TRBV4-1,TRBJ1-2,CASSQEEAGTDIYGYTF,TGCGCCAGCAGCCAAGAAGAGGCCGGGACAGACATCTATGGCTACACCTTC
.,TRBD1,TRBV6-6,TRBJ1-5,CASSPQGASNQPQHF,TGTGCCAGCAGCCCCCAGGGGGCGAGCAATCAGCCCCAGCATTTT
.,.,TRBV28,TRBJ1-4,CASSSWGREGEKLFF,TGTGCCAGCAGTTCATGGGGGCGGGAGGGAGAAAAACTGTTTTTT
few,TRBD1,TRBV2,TRBJ2-7,CASRGQGMVSSEQYF,TGTGCCAGCAGAGGACAGGGGATGGTTTCTTCCGAGCAGTACTTC
.,.,TRBV19,TRBJ1-5,CASTNSRGRFDQPQHF,TGTGCCAGTACCAACTCGCGAGGCAGATTTGATCAGCCCCAGCATTTT
.,.,TRBV10-3,TRBJ2-1,CAISEVVYNEQFF,TGTGCCATCAGTGAGGTAGTATACAATGAGCAGTTCTTC
.,.,TRBV6-4,TRBJ1-1,CASSDSTRGTTEAFF,TGTGCCAGCAGTGACTCGACCAGGGGAACCACTGAAGCTTTCTTT
.,.,TRBV4-1,TRBJ1-2,CASSQDLAAQTNYGYTF,TGCGCCAGCAGCCAAGATTTGGCGGCACAAACTAACTATGGCTACACCTTC
.,TRBD1,TRBV5-1,TRBJ1-6,CASSLGTGLPLHF,TGCGCCAGCAGCTTGGGGACAGGATTACCCCTCCACTTT
.,.,TRBV6-1,TRBJ1-1,CATQNRGLYTEAFF,TGTGCCACCCAAAACCGGGGTTTATATACTGAAGCTTTCTTT
.,TRBD1,TRBV6-1,TRBJ1-6,CASSTTGVNSPLHF,TGTGCCAGCAGCACGACAGGGGTCAATTCACCCCTCCACTTT
.,TRBD2,TRBV11-2,TRBJ2-3,CASSLEASGGPQYF,TGTGCCAGCAGCTTAGAGGCTAGCGGGGGGCCGCAGTATTTT
.,.,TRBV28,TRBJ2-2,CASSIISTGELFF,TGTGCCAGCAGTATAATTAGCACCGGGGAGCTGTTTTTT
.,TRBD1,TRBV2,TRBJ1-2,CAGLSGQTYGYTF,TGTGCCGGTTTATCGGGACAGACCTATGGCTACACCTTC
once,TRBD2,TRBV4-1,TRBJ2-1,CASSQDLGGVYNEQFF,TGCGCCAGCAGCCAAGATCTCGGGGGGGTCTACAATGAGCAGTTCTTC
.,TRBD1,TRBV7-8,TRBJ1-3,CASSLAGTGNTIYF,TGTGCCAGCAGCTTAGCCGGGACAGGGAACACCATATATTTT
.,TRBD2,TRBV27,TRBJ2-3,CASSFFGGATDTQYF,TGTGCCAGCAGTTTTTTCGGGGGGGCAACAGATACGCAGTATTTT
.,.,TRBV5-1,TRBJ2-2,CASSFGQTTNTGELFF,TGCGCCAGCAGCTTCGGACAGACCACGAACACCGGGGAGCTGTTTTTT
once,.,TRBV5-1,TRBJ2-5,CASSLVPQETQYF,TGCGCCAGCAGCTTGGTTCCTCAAGAGACCCAGTACTTC
.,.,TRBV7-4,TRBJ1-4,CASSRDRVDNEKLFF,TGTGCCAGCAGCCGCGACAGAGTAGATAATGAAAAACTGTTTTTT
.,TRBD2,TRBV5-1,TRBJ2-1,CASSLERGSYNEQFF,TGCGCCAGCAGCTTGGAGCGGGGGTCCTACAATGAGCAGTTCTTC
medium-sized,.,TRBV6-5,TRBJ1-5,CASSYSASNQPQHF,TGTGCCAGCAGTTACTCGGCTAGCAATCAGCCCCAGCATTTT
.,.,TRBV29-1,TRBJ1-2,CSGESGYGYTF,TGCAGCGGTGAAAGCGGCTATGGCTACACCTTC
.,.,TRBV30,TRBJ1-1,CAWRGSGIGAFF,TGTGCCTGGAGGGGCTCAGGGATTGGAGCTTTCTTT
.,.,TRBV11-2,TRBJ1-4,CASSLAPQGRDEKLFF,TGTGCCAGCAGCTTAGCACCACAGGGTAGGGACGAAAAACTGTTTTTT
.,.,TRBV7-9,TRBJ1-2,CASSLGQEYGYTF,TGTGCCAGCAGCTTAGGACAGGAGTATGGCTACACCTTC
.,.,TRBV6-1,TRBJ2-4,CASSEGVAGGQNIQYF,TGTGCCAGCAGTGAAGGAGTTGCAGGTGGGCAAAACATTCAGTACTTC